What follows are 6 T cell receptor beta chains derived from one specimen sequenced in a study of cytomegalovirus exposure and HLA in healthy donors. In the PCR, 60 Vbeta and 13 Jbeta primers were used. The repertoire was sequenced with immunoSEQ multiplex PCR; TCRdb's copy has only in-frame clones and lacks some. This sample has 100,000 to 130,000 clones, with around 74% found just once. Sequencing was carried out using PBMCs. These receptors came from a woman in her forties in good health and CMV-seropositive.

The J gene is TRBJ2-3, the V gene TRBV7-9; TRBD1 is a possible D gene (5 bases). The CDR3 is 14 amino acids. With 5 bases removed from V and 2 bases from J, the gap between germline ends came to 11 bases. The germline V gene encodes CDR1 SEHNR and CDR2 FQNEAQ (reference sequence). The CDR3 sequence: CASSAQGVTDTQYF. The CDR3 DNA is TGTGCCAGCAGCGCACAAGGGGTCACAGATACGCAGTATTTT.

This rearrangement joins TRBV30 to TRBJ2-3; D is perhaps TRBD2 (6 bases). Germline CDR1 reads GTSNPN; CDR2 reads SVGIG (reference sequence). V was pared by 2 bases and J by 4 bases, with 13 bases between. The CDR3 has 14 amino acids. CDR3 sequence (DNA): TGTGCCTGGAGTCACGGCAGGGAGGCAGATACGCAGTATTTT. Its translation is CAWSHGREADTQYF.

The chain uses TRBV14 and TRBJ1-1, with a possible D match to TRBD1 (5 bases). V was clipped by 3 bases and J by 10 bases, with 15 bases between them. The V gene's germline CDR1 is SGHDN and CDR2 FVKESK. The CDR3 is made up of 13 amino acids. The CDR3 DNA reads as TGTGCCAGCAGCCAGAACAGGCTGGGGGGAGCTTTCTTT. Encoded protein: CASSQNRLGGAFF. The full variable domain, completed using reference TRBV14 and TRBJ1-1, is EAGVTQFPSHSVIEKGQTVTLRCDPISGHDNLYWYRRVMGKEIKFLLHFVKESKQDESGMPNNRFLAERTGGTYSTLKVQPAELEDSGVYFCASSQNRLGGAFFGQGTRLTVV.

The sample holds one count of this clone. The chain couples TRBV2 to TRBJ2-1; 8 bases agree with TRBD2. Germline-derived CDR1 and CDR2 are SNHLY and FYNNEI. The CDR3 runs to 15 residues. The ends lost 8 bases at V and 10 bases at J; junction bases unmatched: 16. The CDR3 reads CASSWRGVPNPEQFF. The CDR3 DNA reads TGTGCCAGCTCATGGCGGGGGGTCCCGAATCCGGAGCAGTTCTTC.

In regard to this clone: The identical CDR3 is also encoded by other nucleotide sequences in the sample. In DNA form, the CDR3 reads TGTGCCAGCAGCTTGGAGAGTGGGAACACTGAAGCTTTCTTT. This encodes CASSLESGNTEAFF. The chain uses TRBV11-2 and TRBJ1-1, with D unclear. Germline V gene sequence: CDR1 SGHAT, CDR2 FQNNGV. The CDR3 is made up of 14 amino acids. Trimming left V 3 bases short and J 1 base short, with 9 bases between. Full variable domain (rest looked up from reference TRBV11-2 and TRBJ1-1): EAGVAQSPRYKIIEKRQSVAFWCNPISGHATLYWYQQILGQGPKLLIQFQNNGVVDDSQLPKDRFSAERLKGVDSTLKIQPAKLEDSAVYLCASSLESGNTEAFFGQGTRLTVV.

The chain is built from TRBV2 and TRBJ1-2; the D gene is possibly TRBD1 (5 bases). V was shortened by 2 bases and J by 8 bases, with 9 bases between the two germline ends. The CDR3 is made up of 12 amino acids. Germline assignment: CDR1 SNHLY and CDR2 FYNNEI. CDR3 region: CASSEYRSGYTF. CDR3 nucleotides: TGTGCCAGCAGTGAATACAGGTCAGGCTACACCTTC.